What follows are 5 T cell receptor beta chains derived from one specimen sequenced in a study of blood T cell repertoires in COVID-19. Measured with immunoSEQ multiplex PCR; TCRdb has only the in-frame clones, and not every one. This table holds about 33,000 clones, about 85% found once. Specimen: peripheral blood. The receptors come from a woman older than 75 with active or convalescent COVID-19.

The chain couples TRBV19 to TRBJ2-5; 7 bases map to TRBD2. J lost 4 bases, V lost 4 bases, and 6 bases had no gene match. Germline values: CDR1 LNHDA, CDR2 SQIVND (reference sequence). This CDR3 has 14 residues. The CDR3, as DNA: TGTGCCAGTAGTACCACACTAGCGAGAGAGACCCAGTACTTC. Its translation is CASSTTLARETQYF.

The chain uses TRBV7-2 and TRBJ2-2, with D possibly being TRBD2 (6 bases). Germline CDR1 SGHTA, CDR2 FQGNSA. The V and J ends lost 4 bases and 4 bases respectively, with 13 bases between them. The CDR3 loop spans 15 amino acids. The CDR3 sequence is CASSSTEGFTGELFF. The DNA of the CDR3 is TGTGCCAGCAGCTCAACGGAGGGGTTCACCGGGGAGCTGTTTTTT.

This chain connects TRBV20-1 to TRBJ1-5; tentatively, D is TRBD1 (5 bases). Germline CDR1 DFQATT, CDR2 SNEGSKA (reference sequence). The CDR3 length is 15 residues. V lost 3 bases to trimming and J lost 3 bases, with 15 bases between them. DNA for the CDR3: TGCAGTGCTAGTCCCCGGCAGGGCTTCAATCAGCCCCAGCATTTT. Protein sequence: CSASPRQGFNQPQHF.

This rearrangement joins TRBV28 to TRBJ2-1; 10 nucleotides line up with TRBD2. In germline, CDR1 is MDHEN, CDR2 SYDVKM. This CDR3 spans 19 amino acids. The ends lost 3 bases at V and 0 bases at J; junction bases unmatched: 11. CDR3 in amino acids: CASSFTTSGVFSSYNEQFF. The CDR3 DNA reads TGTGCCAGCAGTTTTACCACTAGCGGGGTCTTTAGCTCCTACAATGAGCAGTTCTTC.

This clone was recorded once. The chain joins TRBV5-1 to TRBJ2-7, with TRBD1 as a possible D gene (6 bases). The ends were cut back, 0 bases at V and 7 bases at J, with 11 bases in the middle. The CDR3 is 13 amino acids. Germline V gene lookup returns CDR1 SGHRS and CDR2 YFSETQ. CDR3 sequence (DNA): TGCGCCAGCAGCTTGGCCGGGACAAATGAGCAGTACTTC. Translating it yields CASSLAGTNEQYF.